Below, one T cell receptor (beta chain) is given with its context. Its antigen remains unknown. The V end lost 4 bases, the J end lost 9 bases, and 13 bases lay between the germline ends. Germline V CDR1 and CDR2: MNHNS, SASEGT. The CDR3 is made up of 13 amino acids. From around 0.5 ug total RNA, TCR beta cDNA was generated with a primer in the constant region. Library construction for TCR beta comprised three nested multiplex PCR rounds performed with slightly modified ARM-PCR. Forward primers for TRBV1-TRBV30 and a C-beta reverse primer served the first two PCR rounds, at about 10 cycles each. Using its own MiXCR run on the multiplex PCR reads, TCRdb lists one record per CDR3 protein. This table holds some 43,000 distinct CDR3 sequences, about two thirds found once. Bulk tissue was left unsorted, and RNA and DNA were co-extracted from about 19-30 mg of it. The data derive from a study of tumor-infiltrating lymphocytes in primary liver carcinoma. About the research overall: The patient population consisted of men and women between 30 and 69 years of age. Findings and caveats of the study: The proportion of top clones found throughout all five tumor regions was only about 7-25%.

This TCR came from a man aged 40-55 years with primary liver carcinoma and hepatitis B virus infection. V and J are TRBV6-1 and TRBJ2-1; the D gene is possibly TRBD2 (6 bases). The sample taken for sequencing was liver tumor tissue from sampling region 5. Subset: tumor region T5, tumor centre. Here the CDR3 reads CASSVAEGSEQFF. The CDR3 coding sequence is TGTGCCAGCAGTGTTGCGGAGGGATCTGAGCAGTTCTTC.